The TCR beta chain under discussion was sequenced for a study of blood T cell repertoires in COVID-19. Some clones are missing from TCRdb's copy, which holds only in-frame ones; the method was immunoSEQ multiplex PCR. The sample lists 52,000 or so clones, around 85% seen once, with around a sixth in the top ten. The CDR3 runs 16 residues. Germline loops: CDR1 LGHDT, CDR2 YNNKEL (reference sequence). The germline V and J ends were trimmed by 6 bases and 1 base, with 18 bases remaining between them. The sequence derives from a man aged 70-80 years with active COVID-19. The rearrangement joins TRBV3-1 (or the pseudogene TRBV3-2) to TRBJ2-5; D perhaps matches TRBD2 (6 bases). The specimen was peripheral blood. CDR3 loop: CASRQREIAVQETQYF. The CDR3 DNA follows: TGTGCCAGCAGACAAAGGGAGATAGCGGTCCAAGAGACCCAGTACTTC.